The next 17 T cell receptor beta chains were all read from a single sample in a study of identical twins. MiXCR, applied by TCRdb to the 5' RACE reads, yields one record per CDR3 protein. Of some 760,000 distinct CDR3 sequences in the sample, approximately 18% were seen once. These sequences were also reported in another study, on T cells expressing NK-cell markers.

Material: PBMCs. These receptors were collected from a woman aged 18-35 years in good health.

V and J are TRBV10-3 and TRBJ2-1; 9 nucleotides align to TRBD1. Trimming removed 8 bases from V and 4 bases from J; junction bases left unmatched: 3. The CDR3 totals 13 residues. In germline, CDR1 is ENHRY, CDR2 SYGVKD. This chain's CDR3 is CAIGGTGYNEQFF. CDR3 DNA sequence: TGTGCCATCGGTGGGACAGGGTACAATGAGCAGTTCTTC.

This chain connects TRBV9 to TRBJ2-3; TRBD1 agrees at 9 bases. Per germline, CDR1 SGDLS and CDR2 YYNGEE. V lost 0 bases to trimming and J lost 1 base; unmatched junction nucleotides: 3. The CDR3 is 16 amino acids. The CDR3 is CASSVAGTGRTDTQYF. The CDR3 nucleotides are TGTGCCAGCAGCGTAGCTGGGACAGGGCGCACAGATACGCAGTATTTT.

A remark on this clonotype: A junction boundary mismatches the germline segment, possibly from a read error. In nucleotides, the CDR3 is TGTGCCAGCAGCGTAGACAGGGGTTATCAAGCTTTCTTT. It is translated as CASSVDRGYQAFF. The V gene is TRBV11-2, the J gene TRBJ1-1, with 8 nucleotides matching TRBD1. CDR3 length equals 13 residues. Germline V lookup: CDR1 SGHAT, CDR2 FQNNGV.

This clonotype occurred many times. The gene calls are TRBV29-1 and TRBJ2-3; TRBD2 matches 15 bases. The ends lost 6 bases at V and 2 bases at J; junction bases unmatched: 3. The length of the CDR3 is 15 residues. CDR1 and CDR2 from the germline V gene are SQVTM and ANQGSEA. In DNA, the CDR3 is TGCAGCGTCGGGACTAGCGGGGGGCCCACAGATACGCAGTATTTT. As protein: CSVGTSGGPTDTQYF.

The chain recombines TRBV12-3 or TRBV12-4 with TRBJ1-1; the D is unclear. There are 14 residues in the CDR3. Trimming cost V 1 base and J 1 base, with 7 bases left between them. In nucleotides, the CDR3 is TGTGCCAGCAGTTTAGTGGGGTCGAACACTGAAGCTTTCTTT. Translation gives CASSLVGSNTEAFF.

This clonotype turned up a few times. This chain uses TRBV5-1 with TRBJ2-7; a weak D match, TRBD2 (5 bases). The CDR3 is made up of 12 amino acids. The V gene's germline CDR1 is SGHRS and CDR2 YFSETQ. The V end lost 2 bases, the J end lost 5 bases, and 8 bases lay between the germline ends. The CDR3 region is CASSFRADEQYF. The CDR3 DNA reads TGCGCCAGCAGCTTCCGAGCGGACGAGCAGTACTTC.

The chain recombines TRBV9 with TRBJ2-5, with no clear D. The CDR3 has 14 amino acids. V lost 4 bases to trimming and J lost 13 bases, with 23 bases between them. Germline lookup yields CDR1 SGDLS and CDR2 YYNGEE. The CDR3 bases are TGTGCCAGCAGCCCCCCCGACTTGCCTTTCTCTCGGTACTTC. It translates to CASSPPDLPFSRYF. The entire variable domain, with the rest obtained from reference TRBV9 and TRBJ2-5, is as follows: DSGVTQTPKHLITATGQRVTLRCSPRSGDLSVYWYQQSLDQGLQFLIQYYNGEERAKGNILERFSAQQFPDLHSELNLSSLELGDSALYFCASSPPDLPFSRYFGPGTRLLVL.

This clonotype was recorded a few times. The chain couples TRBV9 to TRBJ2-1; D is perhaps TRBD2 (5 bases). Germline CDR1 reads SGDLS; CDR2 reads YYNGEE. With 4 bases removed from V and 0 bases from J, the gap between germline ends came to 17 bases. This CDR3 spans 17 amino acids. The CDR3 loop is CASSTSSSRSSYNEQFF. The CDR3 nucleotides read TGTGCCAGCAGCACCTCTAGCAGCAGGAGCTCCTACAATGAGCAGTTCTTC. The full variable domain, in which reference TRBV9 and TRBJ2-1 provide the parts outside the CDR3, is DSGVTQTPKHLITATGQRVTLRCSPRSGDLSVYWYQQSLDQGLQFLIQYYNGEERAKGNILERFSAQQFPDLHSELNLSSLELGDSALYFCASSTSSSRSSYNEQFFGPGTRLTVL.

This clonotype was found a few times. This sequence joins TRBV2 and TRBJ2-2; D perhaps matches TRBD1 (5 bases). The CDR3 length is 12 residues. Germline V gene data show CDR1 as SNHLY and CDR2 as FYNNEI. Deletions cut 5 bases from V and 6 bases from J, with 7 bases between. Here the CDR3 reads CASSQGSGELFF. The CDR3 nucleotides read TGTGCCAGCAGTCAGGGTTCCGGGGAGCTGTTTTTT. Drawing the rest from reference TRBV2 and TRBJ2-2, the complete variable domain is EPEVTQTPSHQVTQMGQEVILRCVPISNHLYFYWYRQILGQKVEFLVSFYNNEISEKSEIFDDQFSVERPDGSNFTLKIRSTKLEDSAMYFCASSQGSGELFFGEGSRLTVL.

This clonotype was seen a few times. The V call is TRBV12-3 or TRBV12-4, the J call TRBJ2-2, with D possibly being TRBD1 (5 bases). This CDR3 region has 15 residues. V lost 6 bases and J lost 7, with 18 bases in between. The CDR3 coding sequence is TGTGCCAGCAGGACCGACAGCCGGGCCGGCGGGGAGCTGTTTTTT. As protein: CASRTDSRAGGELFF.

The genes are TRBV6-2 or TRBV6-3 and TRBJ2-7; D possibly corresponds to TRBD2 (5 bases). This CDR3 comprises 11 residues. The germline V gene encodes CDR1 MNHEY and CDR2 SVGEGT. Trimming removed 10 bases from V and 2 bases from J, with 9 bases in between. The CDR3 reads CAIRGPYEQYF. The CDR3 bases are TGTGCCATCCGAGGGCCCTACGAGCAGTACTTC.

This clonotype was detected a few times. The chain has TRBV7-2 and TRBJ2-1; 7 bases align to TRBD2. Losses at the gene ends were 3 bases for V and 10 bases for J; bases not matched to a gene: 3. Germline CDR1 SGHTA, CDR2 FQGNSA. The CDR3 extends over 12 amino acids. CDR3 coding DNA: TGTGCCAGCAGCTTCTGGGGGGGAGAGCAGTTCTTC. This translates into CASSFWGGEQFF.

The J gene is TRBJ1-5, the V gene TRBV5-5; 7 nucleotides match TRBD1. Losses at the gene ends were 4 bases for V and 5 bases for J; bases not matched to a gene: 12. Germline lookup yields CDR1 SGHKS and CDR2 YYEKEE (reference sequence). The CDR3 has 16 residues. The CDR3 DNA follows: TGTGCCAGCAGCCGAACGATGACAGGGTTGGATCAGCCCCAGCATTTT. Translated: CASSRTMTGLDQPQHF.

The chain carries TRBV7-3 and TRBJ2-3, with D perhaps TRBD2 (6 bases). CDR3 size: 14 residues. The V and J ends lost 5 bases and 2 bases respectively, with 11 bases between them. Germline loops: CDR1 SGHTA, CDR2 FQGTGA. The CDR3 nucleotides are TGTGCCAGCAGCACTGGACTACACACAGATACGCAGTATTTT. Translation gives CASSTGLHTDTQYF.

The V call is TRBV6-4, the J call TRBJ2-1, with D possibly being TRBD1 (6 bases). CDR3 length equals 13 residues. Trimming removed 0 bases from V and 6 bases from J, with 6 bases in between. Germline CDR1 and CDR2: MRHNA and SNTAGT. CDR3 bases: TGTGCCAGCAGTGACTCGGACAGCAATGAGCAGTTCTTC. It yields the protein CASSDSDSNEQFF.

The V call is TRBV29-1, the J call TRBJ2-2; D ambiguous. Germline values: CDR1 SQVTM, CDR2 ANQGSEA. Trimming left V 5 bases short and J 0 bases short, with 16 bases between. The CDR3 runs to 16 residues. CDR3 coding DNA: TGCAGCGTTCGAGAACAAGGACGGACGAACACCGGGGAGCTGTTTTTT. Residues: CSVREQGRTNTGELFF.

J is TRBJ2-3 and V is TRBV11-3, with a tentative D call TRBD2 (6 bases). V was trimmed by 0 bases and J by 0 bases, leaving 13 bases between them. This CDR3 comprises 17 residues. Germline V gene lookup returns CDR1 SGHNT and CDR2 YENEEA. The CDR3 coding sequence is TGTGCCAGCAGCTTAGATCTTGGCGGGACTAGCACAGATACGCAGTATTTT. As protein: CASSLDLGGTSTDTQYF. Full variable domain (outside the CDR3, taken from reference TRBV11-3 and TRBJ2-3): EAGVVQSPRYKIIEKKQPVAFWCNPISGHNTLYWYLQNLGQGPELLIRYENEEAVDDSQLPKDRFSAERLKGVDSTLKIQPAELGDSAVYLCASSLDLGGTSTDTQYFGPGTRLTVL.